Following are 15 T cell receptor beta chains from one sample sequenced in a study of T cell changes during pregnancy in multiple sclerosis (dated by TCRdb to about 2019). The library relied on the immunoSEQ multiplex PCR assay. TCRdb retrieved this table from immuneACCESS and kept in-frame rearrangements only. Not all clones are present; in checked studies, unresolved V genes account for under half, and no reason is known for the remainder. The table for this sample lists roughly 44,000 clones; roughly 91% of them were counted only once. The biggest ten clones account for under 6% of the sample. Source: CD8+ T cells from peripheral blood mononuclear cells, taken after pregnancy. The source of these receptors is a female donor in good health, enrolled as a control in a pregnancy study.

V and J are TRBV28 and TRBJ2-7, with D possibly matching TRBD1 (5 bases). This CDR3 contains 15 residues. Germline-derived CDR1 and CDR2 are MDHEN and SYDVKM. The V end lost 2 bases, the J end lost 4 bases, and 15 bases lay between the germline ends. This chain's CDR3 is CASSLMAETVYEQYF. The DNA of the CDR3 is TGTGCCAGCAGTTTAATGGCAGAGACAGTTTACGAGCAGTACTTC.

The CDR3 is CASSSGTSKFF. The CDR3 coding sequence is TGTGCCAGCAGTTCCGGGACTAGTAAGTTCTTC. The J gene is TRBJ2-1, the V gene TRBV28; 8 bases agree with TRBD2. The CDR3 spans 11 residues. The V gene's germline CDR1 is MDHEN and CDR2 SYDVKM. After removal of 4 bases from V and 14 bases from J, the junction contained 4 bases not matched to a gene.

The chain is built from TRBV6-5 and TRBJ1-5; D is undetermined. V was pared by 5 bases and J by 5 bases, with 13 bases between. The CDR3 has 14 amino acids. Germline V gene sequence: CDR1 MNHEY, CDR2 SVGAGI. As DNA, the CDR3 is TGTGCCAGCAGTCCGAACCCAGGATATCAGCCCCAGCATTTT. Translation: CASSPNPGYQPQHF.

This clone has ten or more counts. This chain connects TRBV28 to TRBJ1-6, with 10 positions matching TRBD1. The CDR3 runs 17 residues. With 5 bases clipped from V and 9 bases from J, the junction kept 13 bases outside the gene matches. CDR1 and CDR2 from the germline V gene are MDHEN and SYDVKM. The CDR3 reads CASSDPMETGGFSPLHF. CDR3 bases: TGTGCCAGCAGTGACCCCATGGAGACAGGGGGCTTTTCACCCCTCCACTTT.

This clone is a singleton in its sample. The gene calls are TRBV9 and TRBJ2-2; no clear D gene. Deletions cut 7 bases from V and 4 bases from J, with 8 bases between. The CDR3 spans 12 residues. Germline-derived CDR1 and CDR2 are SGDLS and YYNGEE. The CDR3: CASRGPTGELFF. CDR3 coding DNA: TGTGCCAGCCGAGGCCCCACCGGGGAGCTGTTTTTT.

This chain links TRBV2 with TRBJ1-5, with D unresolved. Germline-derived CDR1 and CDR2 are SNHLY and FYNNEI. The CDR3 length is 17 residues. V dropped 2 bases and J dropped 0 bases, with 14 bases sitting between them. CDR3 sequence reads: CASSESVLPHSNQPQHF. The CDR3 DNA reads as TGTGCCAGCAGTGAATCGGTACTACCTCATAGCAATCAGCCCCAGCATTTT.

The CDR3: CASSGAGNTQYF. The CDR3 region has the DNA TGTGCCAGCAGTGGGGCTGGGAATACGCAGTATTTT. The gene calls are TRBV9 and TRBJ2-3; D is perhaps TRBD1 (5 bases). V was cut by 5 bases and J by 7 bases, with 11 bases left in between. The CDR3 consists of 12 residues. Germline lookup yields CDR1 SGDLS and CDR2 YYNGEE. Complete variable domain (other parts from reference TRBV9 and TRBJ2-3): DSGVTQTPKHLITATGQRVTLRCSPRSGDLSVYWYQQSLDQGLQFLIQYYNGEERAKGNILERFSAQQFPDLHSELNLSSLELGDSALYFCASSGAGNTQYFGPGTRLTVL.

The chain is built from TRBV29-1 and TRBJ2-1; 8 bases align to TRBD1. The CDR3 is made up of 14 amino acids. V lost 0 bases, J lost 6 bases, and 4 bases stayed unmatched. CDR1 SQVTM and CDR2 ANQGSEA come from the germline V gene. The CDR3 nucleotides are TGCAGCGTTGAAGAGACAGGGGCAGGCAATGAGCAGTTCTTC. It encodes CSVEETGAGNEQFF.

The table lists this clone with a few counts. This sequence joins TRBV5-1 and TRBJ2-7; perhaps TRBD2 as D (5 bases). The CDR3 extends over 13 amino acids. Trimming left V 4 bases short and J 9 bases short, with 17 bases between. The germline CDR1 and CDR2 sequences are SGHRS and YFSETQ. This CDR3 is CASSEGRAVGQYF. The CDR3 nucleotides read TGCGCCAGCAGCGAGGGTAGAGCGGTCGGGCAGTACTTC.

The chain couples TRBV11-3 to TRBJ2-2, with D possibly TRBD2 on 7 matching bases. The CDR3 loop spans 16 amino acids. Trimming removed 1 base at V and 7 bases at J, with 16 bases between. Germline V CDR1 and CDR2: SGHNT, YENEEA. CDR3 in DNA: TGTGCCAGCAGCTTAGGAGTCGGGGGGCTGGTCGGGGAGCTGTTTTTT. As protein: CASSLGVGGLVGELFF.

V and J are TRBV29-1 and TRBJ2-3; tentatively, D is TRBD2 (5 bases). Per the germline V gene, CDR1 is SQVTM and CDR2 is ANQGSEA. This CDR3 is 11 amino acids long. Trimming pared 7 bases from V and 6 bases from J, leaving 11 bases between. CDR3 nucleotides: TGCAGCGCCACGGGAAGGGATACGCAGTATTTT. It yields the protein CSATGRDTQYF.

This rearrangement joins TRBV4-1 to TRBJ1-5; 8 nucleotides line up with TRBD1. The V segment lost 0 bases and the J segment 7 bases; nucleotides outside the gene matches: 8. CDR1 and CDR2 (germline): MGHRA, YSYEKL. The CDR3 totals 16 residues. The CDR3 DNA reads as TGCGCCAGCAGCCAAGATGAGGACAGGGAGAAACAGCCCCAGCATTTT. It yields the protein CASSQDEDREKQPQHF.

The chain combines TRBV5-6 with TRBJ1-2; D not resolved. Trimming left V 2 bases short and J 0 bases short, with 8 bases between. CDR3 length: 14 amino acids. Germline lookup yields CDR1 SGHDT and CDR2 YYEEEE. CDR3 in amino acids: CASSFVLANYGYTF. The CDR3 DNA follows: TGTGCCAGCAGCTTTGTCCTTGCTAACTATGGCTACACCTTC.

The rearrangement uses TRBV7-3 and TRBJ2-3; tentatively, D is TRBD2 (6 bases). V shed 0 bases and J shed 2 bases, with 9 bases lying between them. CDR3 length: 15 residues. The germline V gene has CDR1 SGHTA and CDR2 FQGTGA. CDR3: CASSLTGGATDTQYF. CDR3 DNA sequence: TGTGCCAGCAGCTTAACAGGCGGGGCCACAGATACGCAGTATTTT.

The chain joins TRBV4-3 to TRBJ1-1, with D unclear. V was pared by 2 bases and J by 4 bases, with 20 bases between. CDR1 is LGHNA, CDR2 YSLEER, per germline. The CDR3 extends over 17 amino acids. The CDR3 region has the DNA TGCGCCAGCAGCCAACGAGCCGCGGCGGAGCGGAGCACTGAAGCTTTCTTT. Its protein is CASSQRAAAERSTEAFF.